This paragraph covers one T cell receptor (beta chain) sequence. Sequencing of TCR beta was performed on blood CD8+ T cells and on blood CD4+ T cells. Under recently defined diagnostic criteria, the patients with Susac syndrome qualified as having definite or probable disease. The sample belongs to a study of CD8 T cells in Susac syndrome. Study context: Among sequenced Susac syndrome patients, about 6 had active disease and roughly eight were in remission.

Random hexamers were used to reverse transcribe roughly 0.45 to 1 ug of RNA. By means of immunoSEQ multiplex PCR, TCR beta CDR3 spanning 54 Vbeta and 13 Jbeta underwent amplification. TCRdb re-analysed the immunoSEQ multiplex PCR reads in MiXCR, keeping a single row per CDR3 protein. This sample carries about 80,000 distinct CDR3 sequences, 94% of them seen once, and the ten largest clones take about 0.94%. This receptor was taken from a human donor with Susac syndrome. Material for sequencing was CD8+ T cells from PBMCs.

The CDR3 DNA sequence: TGTGCCAGCAGCTTAGCGCCGGGACAGAAGAGCTCCTACGAGCAGTACTTC. Protein product: CASSLAPGQKSSYEQYF. The rearrangement links TRBV7-8 to TRBJ2-7; 7 nucleotides agree with TRBD1. This CDR3 is 17 amino acids long. Per the germline V gene, CDR1 is SGHVS and CDR2 is FQNEAQ. V was clipped by 0 bases and J by 0 bases; unmatched bases: 8. Looking up the rest from reference TRBV7-8 and TRBJ2-7 gives the full variable domain: GAGVSQSPRYKVAKRGQDVALRCDPISGHVSLFWYQQALGQGPEFLTYFQNEAQLDKSGLPSDRFFAERPEGSVSTLKIQRTQQEDSAVYLCASSLAPGQKSSYEQYFGPGTRLTVT.